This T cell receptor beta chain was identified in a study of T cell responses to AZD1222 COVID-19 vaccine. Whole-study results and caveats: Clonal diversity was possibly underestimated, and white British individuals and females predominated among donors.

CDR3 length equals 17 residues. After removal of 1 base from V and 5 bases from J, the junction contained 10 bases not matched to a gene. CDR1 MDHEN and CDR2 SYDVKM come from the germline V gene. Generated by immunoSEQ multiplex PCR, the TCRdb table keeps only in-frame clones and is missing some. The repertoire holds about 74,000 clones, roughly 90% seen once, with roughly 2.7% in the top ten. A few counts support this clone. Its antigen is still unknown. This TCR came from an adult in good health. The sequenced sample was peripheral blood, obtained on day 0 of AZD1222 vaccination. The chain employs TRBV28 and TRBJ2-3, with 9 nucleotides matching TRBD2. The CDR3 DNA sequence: TGTGCCAGCAGTTTATCCCCGGCGGCGGGGGGGCAAGATACGCAGTATTTT. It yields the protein CASSLSPAAGGQDTQYF.